Below, 15 T cell receptor beta chains from the same sample are listed, as sequenced in a study of beta chain features in type 1 diabetes. The entirety of the isolated RNA underwent reverse transcription, so expressed TCRB transcripts were sequenced. Here immunoSEQ multiplex PCR was the method, and the copy in TCRdb shows in-frame clones only, minus some. The repertoire has some 180,000 clones, less than 15% of them found once; the top ten carry about 0.66%. The sequenced sample consisted of central memory CD4+ T cells from blood. All receptors come from a woman aged 18-35 years in good health.

This clone was detected only a few times. The rearrangement uses TRBV10-3 and TRBJ1-2; TRBD1 might be the D (6 bases). Germline V gene sequence: CDR1 ENHRY, CDR2 SYGVKD. Trimming took off 3 bases at V and 9 bases at J, with 14 bases between the two ends. The length of the CDR3 is 13 residues. The CDR3 protein is CAISEEQGSSYTF. Written as DNA, the CDR3 is TGTGCCATCAGTGAAGAACAGGGCTCGAGCTACACCTTC.

CDR3 nucleotides: TGTGCCATCAGAGGGGCCTCGGAAGAGACCCAGTACTTC. Its translation is CAIRGASEETQYF. This rearrangement joins TRBV10-3 to TRBJ2-5, with D perhaps matching TRBD1 (5 bases). In germline, CDR1 is ENHRY, CDR2 SYGVKD. This CDR3 contains 13 residues. Trimming shortened V by 6 bases and J by 3 bases, and 11 bases separated the two germline ends.

The J gene is TRBJ2-1, the V gene TRBV11-2, with D possibly TRBD2 on 6 matching bases. Germline V gene sequence: CDR1 SGHAT, CDR2 FQNNGV. V was cut by 5 bases and J by 8 bases, with 10 bases left in between. This CDR3 region has 12 residues. The CDR3 nucleotides read TGTGCCAGCAGCGGAGGGGTCGATGAGCAGTTCTTC. It encodes CASSGGVDEQFF.

This clone occurred a few times. The gene calls are TRBV7-8 and TRBJ1-1; D gene ambiguous. Trimming took 1 base from V and 5 from J, leaving 5 bases between them. The CDR3 runs 12 residues. Germline CDR1 reads SGHVS; CDR2 reads FQNEAQ. In DNA form, the CDR3 reads TGTGCCAGCAGCTTAGTGCAGACTGAAGCTTTCTTT. Translated, it gives CASSLVQTEAFF.

This rearrangement joins TRBV28 to TRBJ2-4, with TRBD2 as a possible D gene (5 bases). The CDR3 is made up of 14 amino acids. V lost 1 base and J lost 13, with 17 bases in between. Germline-derived CDR1 and CDR2 are MDHEN and SYDVKM. CDR3 protein: CASSLSERWAGQYF. CDR3 nucleotide sequence: TGTGCCAGCAGTTTATCGGAGCGGTGGGCCGGCCAGTACTTC.

The J gene is TRBJ2-7, the V gene TRBV9; TRBD1 agrees at 7 bases. The V and J ends lost 3 bases and 7 bases, in that order; junction bases with no gene match: 10. Germline CDR1 reads SGDLS; CDR2 reads YYNGEE. This CDR3 has 14 amino acids. CDR3: CASSADSDRLEQYF. The CDR3 coding sequence is TGTGCCAGCAGCGCTGATTCGGACAGGTTAGAGCAGTACTTC.

The sample holds a few counts of this clone. J is TRBJ1-1 and V is TRBV29-1; TRBD1 aligns across 7 bases. The germline gives CDR1 SQVTM, CDR2 ANQGSEA. The J segment lost 1 base and the V segment lost 8 bases, leaving 10 bases of the junction unmatched. The CDR3 is 14 residues long. The CDR3 bases are TGCAGCACCCTCCGGGACAGAGCGAACACTGAAGCTTTCTTT. Its protein is CSTLRDRANTEAFF.

CDR3 sequence: CASSLAQTGSYEQYF. The DNA of the CDR3 is TGCGCCAGCAGCTTGGCCCAGACAGGATCCTACGAGCAGTACTTC. This rearrangement joins TRBV5-1 to TRBJ2-7; the D gene is possibly TRBD1 (6 bases). The CDR3 is made up of 15 amino acids. V lost 0 bases and J lost 1, with 11 bases in between. CDR1 and CDR2 from the germline V gene are SGHRS and YFSETQ.

This clone was observed a few times. This chain joins TRBV29-1 and TRBJ1-1; D remains unclear. This CDR3 contains 10 residues. Germline values: CDR1 SQVTM, CDR2 ANQGSEA. Trimming removed 5 bases at V and 7 bases at J, with 8 bases between. The CDR3 is CSVYRVEAFF. The CDR3 nucleotides are TGCAGCGTTTACCGGGTTGAAGCTTTCTTT.

The chain combines TRBV9 with TRBJ2-2; 8 bases agree with TRBD2. The V and J ends lost 0 bases and 6 bases, in that order; junction bases with no gene match: 10. From germline, CDR1 is SGDLS and CDR2 YYNGEE. The CDR3 loop spans 17 amino acids. The CDR3 protein is CASSVDPLAASSGELFF. CDR3 coding DNA: TGTGCCAGCAGCGTAGACCCACTAGCGGCGTCCTCCGGGGAGCTGTTTTTT.

Here the CDR3 DNA reads TGTGCCAGCAGCAGTACTAGAGCGGCCGGGACTAGAGAGACCCAGTACTTC. Protein sequence: CASSSTRAAGTRETQYF. The rearrangement links TRBV25-1 to TRBJ2-5; 8 bases are a match to TRBD2. Looked up from germline, CDR1 is MGHDK and CDR2 is SYGVNS. The V gene end was trimmed by 6 bases and the J gene end by 4 bases; junction bases not matched to a gene: 16. This CDR3 has 17 residues.

This clone was found a few times. This rearrangement joins TRBV9 to TRBJ2-1; 10 positions agree with TRBD2. From germline, CDR1 is SGDLS and CDR2 YYNGEE. J gave up 9 bases and V 2 bases, and 5 bases lay outside the gene matches. The CDR3 spans 14 residues. In DNA form, the CDR3 reads TGTGCCAGCAGCGTGGGGGTAGCGGGAGGTGAGCAGTTCTTC. Translating gives CASSVGVAGGEQFF.

The chain has TRBV27 and TRBJ2-1; D gene uncertain. The CDR3 is made up of 15 amino acids. Germline CDR1 and CDR2: MNHEY and SMNVEV (reference sequence). V gave up 2 bases and J gave up 0 bases, with 8 bases separating them. The CDR3 reads CASSLAISSYNEQFF. CDR3 nucleotide sequence: TGTGCCAGCAGTTTAGCGATAAGCTCCTACAATGAGCAGTTCTTC.

This chain joins TRBV28 and TRBJ2-1, with 13 bases matching TRBD2. With V trimmed by 6 bases and J by 6 bases, 5 bases remained unmatched. Germline V gene data show CDR1 as MDHEN and CDR2 as SYDVKM. The CDR3 has 15 amino acids. The CDR3 loop reads CASRTGLAGSNEQFF. DNA of the CDR3: TGTGCCAGCAGAACGGGACTAGCGGGGTCCAATGAGCAGTTCTTC.

This clone appeared once. The rearrangement links TRBV18 to TRBJ2-2; a possible D gene is TRBD1 (5 bases). V was clipped by 3 bases and J by 4 bases, with 15 bases between them. The CDR3 totals 16 residues. In germline, CDR1 is KGHSH, CDR2 LQKENI. The CDR3 DNA reads as TGTGCCAGCTCACCCCTTGGACAAGGGATCACCGGGGAGCTGTTTTTT. As protein: CASSPLGQGITGELFF.